The subject of this entry is one T cell receptor (beta chain). Its matching antigen is unknown. Germline loops: CDR1 MNHNS, CDR2 SASEGT. CDR3 size: 17 residues. Deletions cut 5 bases from V and 0 bases from J, with 19 bases between. In every case, the donor was a healthy Caucasian. TCRdb called the 5' RACE reads again in MiXCR, with one record for every CDR3 protein. The data show about 730,000 distinct CDR3 sequences, approximately 21% seen once. The sample comes from a study of identical twins. Points from the study as a whole: The degree of excess twin sharing was weaker in beta out-of-frame sequences.

This same sample was also part of a study on T cells expressing NK-cell markers. That report adds: In several donors, these clonotypes also led the CD3+CD56-NKG2C+ fraction. HCMV specificity of expanded NKG2C+ T cell clones remained unclear.

The sequence was obtained from a woman aged 18-30 years in good health. J is TRBJ1-1 and V is TRBV6-1; D is perhaps TRBD1 (5 bases). The material sequenced was PBMCs. CDR3 in amino acids: CASSPLGAGIMNTEAFF. CDR3 bases: TGTGCCAGCAGTCCCCTAGGGGCCGGAATCATGAACACTGAAGCTTTCTTT.